This TCR beta chain was observed in a study of shared clonotypes between healthy human individuals. CDR3 length: 16 amino acids. With 3 bases clipped from V and 1 base from J, the junction kept 3 bases outside the gene matches. Germline V gene data show CDR1 as SGHNT and CDR2 as YYREEE (reference sequence). Clones were read by immunoSEQ multiplex PCR, and TCRdb kept only the in-frame ones, dropping some. The repertoire holds roughly 2.6 million clones, 90% to 95% seen once, with over 0.12% in the top ten. The specimen sequenced was naive CD4+ T cells sorted from blood. The subset denotes: CD45RA+ positively selected. This chain uses TRBV5-4 with TRBJ2-2, with TRBD1 identical over 10 bases. The clonotype originates from a man younger than 35 in good health. The CDR3 nucleotides read TGTGCCAGCAGCTCACGGACAGGGGGGAACACCGGGGAGCTGTTTTTT. Its translation is CASSSRTGGNTGELFF.